Listed below are T cell receptor beta chains from one sample, sequenced in a study of T cells in localized non-small cell lung cancer. Here immunoSEQ multiplex PCR was the method, and the copy in TCRdb shows in-frame clones only, minus some. The sample carries some 33,000 clones, about nine tenths recorded once. Sequences were derived from PBMCs, sampled before any cancer treatment. The receptor source for this set is a man aged 35-69 years with stage II lung adenocarcinoma. Each CDR3 is given with its conserved first and last residue. A D gene is named only where the DNA matches it firmly. Not every row has a clone size; where given, it reads once, few, many or a size class.

abundance	d_gene	v_gene	j_gene	CDR3aa	CDR3nt
.	.	TRBV5-5	TRBJ2-7	CASSLGRLYEQYF	TGTGCCAGCAGCTTGGGGAGGCTCTACGAGCAGTACTTC
.	.	TRBV2	TRBJ2-1	CASKREAEVHSYNEQFF	TGTGCCAGCAAACGAGAAGCGGAGGTACACTCCTACAATGAGCAGTTCTTC
.	TRBD2	TRBV6-1	TRBJ2-5	CAGPVIAGGQETQYF	TGTGCCGGACCTGTGATAGCGGGAGGGCAAGAGACCCAGTACTTC
.	.	TRBV5-6	TRBJ1-5	CASSVQGRNQPQHF	TGTGCCAGCAGCGTCCAGGGACGCAATCAGCCCCAGCATTTT
.	TRBD1	TRBV29-1	TRBJ2-3	CSAWDRGSTDTQYF	TGCAGCGCCTGGGACAGGGGAAGCACAGATACGCAGTATTTT
.	TRBD2	TRBV30	TRBJ2-7	CAWGSGISTYEQYF	TGTGCCTGGGGAAGCGGGATCTCGACCTACGAGCAGTACTTC
.	.	TRBV19	TRBJ2-2	CASSHNTGELFF	TGTGCCAGTAGCCATAACACCGGGGAGCTGTTTTTT
.	.	TRBV11-2	TRBJ2-7	CASSFSDSRRYEQYF	TGTGCCAGCAGCTTTTCGGACTCAAGGCGGTACGAGCAGTACTTC
.	.	TRBV10-3	TRBJ2-3	CAIRVWKGSTDTQYF	TGTGCCATCAGAGTGTGGAAGGGAAGCACAGATACGCAGTATTTT
.	.	TRBV7-3	TRBJ1-1	CASSFSPNTEAFF	TGTGCCAGCAGCTTCTCCCCGAACACTGAAGCTTTCTTT
.	TRBD2	TRBV29-1	TRBJ2-1	CSVEDLAGGPYNEQFF	TGCAGCGTTGAAGATCTAGCGGGAGGTCCCTACAATGAGCAGTTCTTC
.	TRBD1	TRBV6-5	TRBJ2-5	CASSLDRVYQETQYF	TGTGCCAGCAGTTTAGACAGGGTGTACCAAGAGACCCAGTACTTC
.	TRBD2	TRBV2	TRBJ2-5	CAGSGLAGEKETQYF	TGTGCCGGCAGTGGGCTAGCGGGGGAGAAGGAGACCCAGTACTTC
few	.	TRBV7-3	TRBJ2-7	CASSITGKDEQYF	TGTGCCAGCAGCATAACAGGGAAGGACGAGCAGTACTTC
.	TRBD1	TRBV4-1	TRBJ1-4	CASSQLPGQSNEKLFF	TGCGCCAGCAGCCAACTACCGGGACAGAGTAATGAAAAACTGTTTTTT
.	TRBD2	TRBV9	TRBJ2-1	CASSPRGRGSLRDEQFF	TGTGCCAGCAGCCCCCGCGGGCGCGGGAGTCTCCGTGATGAGCAGTTCTTC
.	TRBD1	TRBV18	TRBJ2-5	CASSPGGRAYQETQYF	TGTGCCAGCTCTCCAGGGGGACGGGCGTACCAAGAGACCCAGTACTTC
.	TRBD1	TRBV27	TRBJ1-2	CASSDRDRGRPGYTF	TGTGCCAGCAGTGATCGGGACAGGGGCCGTCCAGGCTACACCTTC
once	TRBD2	TRBV28	TRBJ2-7	CASSRSGVYEQYF	TGTGCCAGCAGTAGGAGCGGGGTCTACGAGCAGTACTTC
.	.	TRBV28	TRBJ1-5	CASSLVNQPQHF	TGTGCCAGCAGCTTAGTTAATCAGCCCCAGCATTTT
.	TRBD1	TRBV7-3	TRBJ2-5	CASSPQGAGETQYF	TGTGCCAGCAGCCCTCAGGGGGCCGGGGAGACCCAGTACTTC
.	.	TRBV6-1	TRBJ2-7	CASSEALLGGLMSYEQYF	TGTGCCAGCAGTGAAGCGCTTCTAGGGGGTTTAATGTCCTACGAGCAGTACTTC
.	.	TRBV20-1	TRBJ2-3	CSASSPDTQYF	TGCAGTGCTAGTTCTCCGGATACGCAGTATTTT
once	TRBD1	TRBV18	TRBJ2-2	CASSRRQGDTGELFF	TGTGCCAGCTCAAGGCGTCAGGGGGACACCGGGGAGCTGTTTTTT
.	TRBD1	TRBV7-2	TRBJ1-4	CASSILGGGNEKLFF	TGTGCCAGCAGCATCCTAGGGGGCGGTAATGAAAAACTGTTTTTT
.	.	TRBV6-1	TRBJ2-1	CASSELYYEQFF	TGTGCCAGCAGTGAATTGTACTACGAGCAGTTCTTC
.	TRBD1	TRBV5-1	TRBJ1-1	CASSLAPQGLNTEAFF	TGCGCCAGCAGCTTGGCCCCACAGGGGCTGAACACTGAAGCTTTCTTT
.	.	TRBV18	TRBJ1-2	CASSVGRGSNYGYTF	TGTGCCAGCTCAGTAGGGCGAGGGTCTAACTATGGCTACACCTTC
.	.	TRBV28	TRBJ1-2	CASSSVGTSYGYTF	TGTGCCAGCAGTAGCGTCGGGACGTCCTATGGCTACACCTTC
few	.	TRBV12-5	TRBJ2-2	CASALRPGAVTGELFF	TGTGCTAGTGCTCTACGGCCGGGGGCGGTCACCGGGGAGCTGTTTTTT
.	TRBD2	TRBV10-1	TRBJ2-7	CASHTCGRAHEQYF	TGCGCCAGCCATACTTGCGGGAGGGCCCACGAGCAGTACTTC
.	.	TRBV7-2	TRBJ2-5	CASSLGGYQETQYF	TGTGCCAGCAGCTTAGGGGGGTACCAAGAGACCCAGTACTTC
.	TRBD1	TRBV29-1	TRBJ2-1	CSLRTGASSYNEQFF	TGCAGCCTCCGGACAGGGGCCAGCTCCTACAATGAGCAGTTCTTC
.	TRBD1	TRBV7-8	TRBJ2-1	CASSGAGTGYYNEQFF	TGTGCCAGCAGCGGCGCCGGGACAGGGTACTACAATGAGCAGTTCTTC
.	TRBD1	TRBV27	TRBJ1-4	CASRATGAANEKLFF	TGTGCCAGCAGGGCGACAGGGGCGGCTAATGAAAAACTGTTTTTT
.	.	TRBV5-4	TRBJ2-5	CASSSAPETGLETQYF	TGTGCCAGCAGCTCGGCGCCGGAAACAGGGTTAGAGACCCAGTACTTC
.	.	TRBV29-1	TRBJ1-1	CSVGAGGNTEAFF	TGCAGCGTTGGCGCAGGAGGGAACACTGAAGCTTTCTTT
.	TRBD1	TRBV7-2	TRBJ1-4	CASSNGQGKLFF	TGTGCCAGCAGCAACGGACAGGGCAAACTGTTTTTT
.	.	TRBV6-1	TRBJ2-4	CASSDARAVVKNIQYF	TGTGCCAGCAGTGATGCCCGGGCGGTGGTCAAAAACATTCAGTACTTC
.	.	TRBV4-1	TRBJ1-2	CASSRGHGYTF	TGCGCCAGCAGCCGGGGACATGGCTACACCTTC
.	.	TRBV11-3	TRBJ2-7	CASSIKAYEQYF	TGTGCCAGCTCGATCAAGGCCTACGAGCAGTACTTC
.	TRBD1	TRBV7-9	TRBJ2-1	CASSLDRGSYNEQFF	TGTGCCAGCAGCCTGGACAGGGGCTCCTACAATGAGCAGTTCTTC
.	.	TRBV7-9	TRBJ2-7	CASGHSSRSHYEQYF	TGTGCCAGCGGTCATTCCTCCCGCTCCCACTACGAGCAGTACTTC